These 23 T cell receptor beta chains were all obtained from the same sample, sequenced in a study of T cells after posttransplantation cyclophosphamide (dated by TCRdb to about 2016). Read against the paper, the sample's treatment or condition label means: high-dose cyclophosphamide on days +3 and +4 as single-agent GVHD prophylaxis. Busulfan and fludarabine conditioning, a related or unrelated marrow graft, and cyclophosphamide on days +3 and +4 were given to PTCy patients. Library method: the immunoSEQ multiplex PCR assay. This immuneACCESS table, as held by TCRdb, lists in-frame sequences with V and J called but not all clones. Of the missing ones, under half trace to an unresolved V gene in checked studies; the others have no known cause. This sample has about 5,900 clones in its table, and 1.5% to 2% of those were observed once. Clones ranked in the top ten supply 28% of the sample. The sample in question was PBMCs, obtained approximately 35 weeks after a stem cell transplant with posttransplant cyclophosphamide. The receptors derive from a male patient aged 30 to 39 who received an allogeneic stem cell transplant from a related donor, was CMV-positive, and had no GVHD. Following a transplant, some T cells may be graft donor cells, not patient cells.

As DNA, the CDR3 is TGTGCCAGCAGTATGGAAGGCAGGGGGCGGGGGGGGCAAGAGACCCAGTACTTC. Translating gives CASSMEGRGRGGQETQYF. V usage is TRBV2 and J usage is TRBJ2-5; maybe TRBD2 (9 bases). Trimming took off 5 bases at V and 2 bases at J, with 24 bases between the two ends. In germline, CDR1 is SNHLY, CDR2 FYNNEI. The CDR3 has 18 amino acids.

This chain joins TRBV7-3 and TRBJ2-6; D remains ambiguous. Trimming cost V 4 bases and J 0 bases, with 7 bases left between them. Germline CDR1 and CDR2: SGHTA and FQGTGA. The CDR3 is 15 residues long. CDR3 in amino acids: CASSSSGSGANVLTF. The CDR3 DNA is TGTGCCAGCAGCTCCTCAGGCTCTGGGGCCAACGTCCTGACTTTC. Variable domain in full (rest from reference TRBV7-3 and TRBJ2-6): GAGVSQTPSNKVTEKGKYVELRCDPISGHTALYWYRQSLGQGPEFLIYFQGTGAADDSGLPNDRFFAVRPEGSVSTLKIQRTERGDSAVYLCASSSSGSGANVLTFGAGSRLTVL.

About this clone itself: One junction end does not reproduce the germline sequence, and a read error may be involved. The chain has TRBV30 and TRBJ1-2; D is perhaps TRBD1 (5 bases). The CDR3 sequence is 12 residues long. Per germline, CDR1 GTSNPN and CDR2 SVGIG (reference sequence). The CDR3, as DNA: TGTGCCTGGAGTAGACAGACGGATGGATACGCCTTC. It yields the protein CAWSRQTDGYAF.

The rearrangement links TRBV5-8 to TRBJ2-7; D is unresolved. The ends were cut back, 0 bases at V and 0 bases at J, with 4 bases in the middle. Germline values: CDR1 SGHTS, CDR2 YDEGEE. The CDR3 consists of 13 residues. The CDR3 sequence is CASSLAYSYEQYF. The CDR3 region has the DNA TGTGCCAGCAGCTTGGCCTACTCCTACGAGCAGTACTTC.

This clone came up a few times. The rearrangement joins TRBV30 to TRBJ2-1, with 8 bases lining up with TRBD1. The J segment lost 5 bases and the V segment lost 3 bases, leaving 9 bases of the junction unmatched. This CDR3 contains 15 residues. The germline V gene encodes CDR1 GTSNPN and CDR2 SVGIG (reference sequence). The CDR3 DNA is TGTGCCTGGAGGCTTCCCGGGACAGGTGACAATGAGCAGTTCTTC. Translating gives CAWRLPGTGDNEQFF.

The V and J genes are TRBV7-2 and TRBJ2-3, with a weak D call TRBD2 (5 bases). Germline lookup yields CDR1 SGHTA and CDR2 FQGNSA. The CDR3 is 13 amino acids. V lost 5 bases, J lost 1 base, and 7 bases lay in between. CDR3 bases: TGTGCCAGCAGCGTCGGGGGCACAGATACGCAGTATTTT. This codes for CASSVGGTDTQYF.

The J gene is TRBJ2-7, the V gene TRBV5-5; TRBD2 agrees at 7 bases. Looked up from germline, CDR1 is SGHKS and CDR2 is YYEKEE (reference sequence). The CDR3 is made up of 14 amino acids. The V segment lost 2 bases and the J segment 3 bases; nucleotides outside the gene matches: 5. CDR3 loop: CASSLGGTNYEQYF. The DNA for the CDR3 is TGTGCCAGCAGCTTAGGAGGGACTAACTACGAGCAGTACTTC.

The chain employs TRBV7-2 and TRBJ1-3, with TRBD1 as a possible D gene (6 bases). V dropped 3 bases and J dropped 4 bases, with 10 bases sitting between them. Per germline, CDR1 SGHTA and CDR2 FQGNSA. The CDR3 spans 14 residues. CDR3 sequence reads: CASSFSGVGNTIYF. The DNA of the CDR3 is TGTGCCAGCAGCTTTTCAGGGGTCGGAAACACCATATATTTT. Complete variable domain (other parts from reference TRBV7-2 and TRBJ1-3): GAGVSQSPSNKVTEKGKDVELRCDPISGHTALYWYRQSLGQGLEFLIYFQGNSAPDKSGLPSDRFSAERTGGSVSTLTIQRTQQEDSAVYLCASSFSGVGNTIYFGEGSWLTVV.

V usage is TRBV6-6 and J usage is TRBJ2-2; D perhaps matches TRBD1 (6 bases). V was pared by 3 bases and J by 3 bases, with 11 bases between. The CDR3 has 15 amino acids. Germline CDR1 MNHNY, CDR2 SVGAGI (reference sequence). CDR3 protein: CASSYRTVDTGELFF. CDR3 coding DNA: TGTGCCAGCAGTTATCGGACAGTCGACACCGGGGAGCTGTTTTTT.

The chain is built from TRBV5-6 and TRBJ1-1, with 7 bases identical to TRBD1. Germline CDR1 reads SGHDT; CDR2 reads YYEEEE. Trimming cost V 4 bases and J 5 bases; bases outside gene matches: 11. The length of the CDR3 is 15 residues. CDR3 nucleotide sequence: TGTGCCAGCAGCCCCTTCTTTACAGGGGTGACTGAAGCTTTCTTT. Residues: CASSPFFTGVTEAFF.

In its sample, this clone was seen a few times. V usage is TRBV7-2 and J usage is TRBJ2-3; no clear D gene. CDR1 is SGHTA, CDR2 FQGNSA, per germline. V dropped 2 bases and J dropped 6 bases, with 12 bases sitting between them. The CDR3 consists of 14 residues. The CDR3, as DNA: TGTGCCAGCAGCTTACGGCGGTGGATGGATACGCAGTATTTT. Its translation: CASSLRRWMDTQYF.

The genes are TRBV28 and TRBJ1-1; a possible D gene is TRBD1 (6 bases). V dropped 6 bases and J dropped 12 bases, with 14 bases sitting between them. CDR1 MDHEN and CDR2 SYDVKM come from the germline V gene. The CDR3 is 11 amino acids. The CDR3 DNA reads TGTGCCAGCAGGCGGGGGCCCGGGACTTTCTTT. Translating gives CASRRGPGTFF. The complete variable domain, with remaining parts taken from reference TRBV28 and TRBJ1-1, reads DVKVTQSSRYLVKRTGEKVFLECVQDMDHENMFWYRQDPGLGLRLIYFSYDVKMKEKGDIPEGYSVSREKKERFSLILESASTNQTSMYLCASRRGPGTFFGQGTRLTVV.

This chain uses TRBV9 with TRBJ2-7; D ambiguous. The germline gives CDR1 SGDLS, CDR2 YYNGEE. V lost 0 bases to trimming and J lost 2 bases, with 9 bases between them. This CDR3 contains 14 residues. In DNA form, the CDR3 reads TGTGCCAGCAGCGTAGACCCAGTCCCCTACGAGCAGTACTTC. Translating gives CASSVDPVPYEQYF.

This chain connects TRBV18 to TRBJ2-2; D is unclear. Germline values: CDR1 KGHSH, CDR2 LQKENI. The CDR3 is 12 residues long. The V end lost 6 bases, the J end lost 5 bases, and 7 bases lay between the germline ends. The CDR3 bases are TGTGCCAGCTCCACAGAAACCGGGGAGCTGTTTTTT. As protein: CASSTETGELFF.

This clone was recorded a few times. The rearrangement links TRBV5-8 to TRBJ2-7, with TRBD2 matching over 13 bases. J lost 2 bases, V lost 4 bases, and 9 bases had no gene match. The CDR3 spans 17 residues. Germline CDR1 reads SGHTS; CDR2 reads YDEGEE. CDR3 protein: CASSQRTTSGGAYEQYF. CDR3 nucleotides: TGTGCCAGCAGCCAACGAACTACTAGCGGGGGGGCCTACGAGCAGTACTTC.

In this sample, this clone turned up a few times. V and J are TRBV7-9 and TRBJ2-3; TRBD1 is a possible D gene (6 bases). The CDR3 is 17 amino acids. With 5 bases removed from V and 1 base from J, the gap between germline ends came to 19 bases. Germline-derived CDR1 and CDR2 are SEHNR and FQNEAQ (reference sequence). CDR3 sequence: CASSVVLQGSGTDTQYF. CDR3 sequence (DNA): TGTGCCAGCAGCGTCGTGCTCCAGGGGTCTGGCACAGATACGCAGTATTTT.

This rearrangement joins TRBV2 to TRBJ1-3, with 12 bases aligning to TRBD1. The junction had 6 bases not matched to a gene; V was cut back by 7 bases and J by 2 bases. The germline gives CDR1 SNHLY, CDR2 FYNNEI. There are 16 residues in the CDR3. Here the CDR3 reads CASTPGQGATGNTIYF. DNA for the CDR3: TGTGCCAGCACCCCGGGACAGGGGGCGACTGGAAACACCATATATTTT.

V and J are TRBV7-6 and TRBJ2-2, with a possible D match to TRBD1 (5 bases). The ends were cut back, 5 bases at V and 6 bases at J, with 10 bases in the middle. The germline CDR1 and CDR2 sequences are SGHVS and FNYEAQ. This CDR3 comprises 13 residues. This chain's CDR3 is CASSLLGAGELFF. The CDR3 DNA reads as TGTGCCAGCAGCCTCCTAGGGGCCGGGGAGCTGTTTTTT.

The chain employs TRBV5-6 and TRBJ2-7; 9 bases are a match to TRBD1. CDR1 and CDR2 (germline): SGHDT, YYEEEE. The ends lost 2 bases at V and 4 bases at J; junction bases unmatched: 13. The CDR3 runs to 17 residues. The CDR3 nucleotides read TGTGCCAGCAGCTTAAGTTTCAATTTGGGACAGGGTTACGAGCAGTACTTC. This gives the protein CASSLSFNLGQGYEQYF.

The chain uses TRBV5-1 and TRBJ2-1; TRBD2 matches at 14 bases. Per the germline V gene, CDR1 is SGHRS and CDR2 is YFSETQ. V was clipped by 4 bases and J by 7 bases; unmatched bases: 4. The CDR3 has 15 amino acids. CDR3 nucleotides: TGCGCCAGCAGCGAGGGACTAGCGGGAGTAAATGAGCAGTTCTTC. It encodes CASSEGLAGVNEQFF.

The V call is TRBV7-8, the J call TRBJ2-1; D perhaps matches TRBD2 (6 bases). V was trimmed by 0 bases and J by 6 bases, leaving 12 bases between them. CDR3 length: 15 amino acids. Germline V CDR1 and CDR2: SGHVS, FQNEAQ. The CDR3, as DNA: TGTGCCAGCAGCTTAGCGGCGCGAGCGGGCAATGAGCAGTTCTTC. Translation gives CASSLAARAGNEQFF. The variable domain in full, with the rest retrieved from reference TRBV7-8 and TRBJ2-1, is GAGVSQSPRYKVAKRGQDVALRCDPISGHVSLFWYQQALGQGPEFLTYFQNEAQLDKSGLPSDRFFAERPEGSVSTLKIQRTQQEDSAVYLCASSLAARAGNEQFFGPGTRLTVL.

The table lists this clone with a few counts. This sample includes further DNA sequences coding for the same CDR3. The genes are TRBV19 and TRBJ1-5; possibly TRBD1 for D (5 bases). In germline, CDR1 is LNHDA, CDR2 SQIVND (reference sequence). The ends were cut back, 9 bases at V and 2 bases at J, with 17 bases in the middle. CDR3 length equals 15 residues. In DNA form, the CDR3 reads TGTGCCAGCAGCTCGATATGGGGCGGCAATCAGCCCCAGCATTTT. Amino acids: CASSSIWGGNQPQHF.

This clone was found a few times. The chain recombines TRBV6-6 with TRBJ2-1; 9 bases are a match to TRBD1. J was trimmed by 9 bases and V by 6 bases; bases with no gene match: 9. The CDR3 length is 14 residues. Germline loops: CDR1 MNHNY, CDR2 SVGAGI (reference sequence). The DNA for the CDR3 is TGTGCCAGCAGCCATTGGGACAGGGACGGTGAGCAGTTCTTC. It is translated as CASSHWDRDGEQFF.